This T cell receptor (beta chain) appears in the sequencing data of a study of cytomegalovirus exposure and HLA in healthy donors. Study results and caveats: TCR beta chains numbering approximately 150 were designated cytomegalovirus-associated. Of the V segments, some could not be distinguished, including TRBV6-2 and TRBV6-3, and were excluded. Beyond CMV serostatus, there was no information to go on about immune exposure. TCR beta V- and J-gene trimming was later associated with a missense DCLRE1C variant.

J lost 1 base, V lost 7 bases, and 8 bases had no gene match. The CDR3 sequence is 15 residues long. Germline CDR1 and CDR2: LNHDA and SQIVND (reference sequence). Concerning this clone: Its antigen is unknown.

Primers for the PCR totalled 60 Vbeta and 13 Jbeta. TCRdb keeps only in-frame clones here, not all; method: immunoSEQ multiplex PCR. The sample lists about 180,000 clones, about 83% seen once, with 4.8% in the top ten. This clonotype was obtained from a girl under 18 in good health and CMV-seropositive. Sequencing used PBMCs. This chain uses TRBV19 with TRBJ2-7; 9 nucleotides agree with TRBD1. The DNA for the CDR3 is TGTGCCAGTAAACCCGGGACAGGGTTTTCCTACGAGCAGTACTTC. It translates to CASKPGTGFSYEQYF.